This T cell receptor beta chain was documented in a study of T cells in Graves' hyperthyroidism and ophthalmopathy. The study, taken as a whole, reports: A model built on 13 V-J features separated ophthalmopathy from stable hyperthyroidism.

Diagnosing involved the use of clinical symptoms, serum thyroxine and TRAb, thyroid ultrasound and orbital computed tomography. This clonotype has only a few counts. What it recognizes is unknown. TCR beta CDR3 region amplification was performed from RNA transcripts. A first-round RT-PCR of the TCR CDR3 used the HTBI primer set. TCRdb fed the multiplex PCR reads into MiXCR, producing one record per CDR3 protein. Of about 260,000 distinct CDR3 sequences in the sample, roughly 20% were seen once. The sequence derives from a man aged 25-40 years with Graves' ophthalmopathy. Sequencing was done on a sample of blood.

For the CDR3, the DNA is TGTGCCAGCAGCCGTACAGGGAGAATTGAGACCCAGTACTTC. Residues: CASSRTGRIETQYF. This sequence joins TRBV12-3 or TRBV12-4 and TRBJ2-5; D possibly corresponds to TRBD1 (6 bases). V shed 6 bases and J shed 5 bases, with 16 bases lying between them. The CDR3 length is 14 residues.